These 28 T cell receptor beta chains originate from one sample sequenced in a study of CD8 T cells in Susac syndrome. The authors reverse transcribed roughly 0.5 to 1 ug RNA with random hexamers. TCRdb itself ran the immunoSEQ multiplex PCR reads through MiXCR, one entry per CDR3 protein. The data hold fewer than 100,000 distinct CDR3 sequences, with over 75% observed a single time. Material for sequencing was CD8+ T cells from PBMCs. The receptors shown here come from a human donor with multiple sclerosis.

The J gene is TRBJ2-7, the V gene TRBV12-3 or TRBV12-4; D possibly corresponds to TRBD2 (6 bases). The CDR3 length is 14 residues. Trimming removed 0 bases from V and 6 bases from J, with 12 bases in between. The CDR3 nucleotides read TGTGCCAGCAGTTTAGCGCGGAGGGGAGGCGAGCAGTACTTC. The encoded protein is CASSLARRGGEQYF.

In nucleotides, the CDR3 is TGTGCCAGCAGCTTAGTAGGCCGTGACAATGAGCAGTTCTTC. Translated: CASSLVGRDNEQFF. This chain joins TRBV13 and TRBJ2-1; D ambiguous. The germline CDR1 and CDR2 sequences are PRHDT and FYEKMQ (reference sequence). This CDR3 region has 14 residues. Deletions cut 1 base from V and 5 bases from J, with 9 bases between.

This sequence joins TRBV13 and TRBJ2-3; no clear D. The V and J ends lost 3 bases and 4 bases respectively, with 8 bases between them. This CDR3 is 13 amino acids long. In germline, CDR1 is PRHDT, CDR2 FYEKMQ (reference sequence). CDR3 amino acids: CASSLKDADTQYF. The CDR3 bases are TGTGCCAGCAGCTTGAAAGACGCAGATACGCAGTATTTT.

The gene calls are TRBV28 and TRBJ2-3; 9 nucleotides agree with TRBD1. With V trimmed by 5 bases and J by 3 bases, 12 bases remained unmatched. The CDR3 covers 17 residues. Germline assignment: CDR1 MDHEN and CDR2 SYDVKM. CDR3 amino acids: CASSPRQGDPRTDTQYF. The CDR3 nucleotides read TGTGCCAGCAGTCCCCGACAGGGGGATCCTAGAACAGATACGCAGTATTTT.

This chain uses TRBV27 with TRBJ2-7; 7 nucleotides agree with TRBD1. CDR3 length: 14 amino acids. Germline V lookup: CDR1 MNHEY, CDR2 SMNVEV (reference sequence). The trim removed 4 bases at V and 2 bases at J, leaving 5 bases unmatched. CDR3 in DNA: TGTGCCAGCAGTTGGGGACAGACCGCCTACGAGCAGTACTTC. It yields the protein CASSWGQTAYEQYF.

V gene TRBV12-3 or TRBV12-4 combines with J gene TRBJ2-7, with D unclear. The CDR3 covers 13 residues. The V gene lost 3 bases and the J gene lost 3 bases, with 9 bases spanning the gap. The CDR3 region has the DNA TGTGCCAGCAGTTTCGGTCAGTTCTACGAGCAGTACTTC. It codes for CASSFGQFYEQYF.

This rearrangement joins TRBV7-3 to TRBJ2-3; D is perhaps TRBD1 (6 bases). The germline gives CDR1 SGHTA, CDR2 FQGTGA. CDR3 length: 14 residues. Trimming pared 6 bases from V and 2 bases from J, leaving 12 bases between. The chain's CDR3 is CASSPRGSTDTQYF. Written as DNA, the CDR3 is TGTGCCAGCAGTCCAAGGGGGTCCACAGATACGCAGTATTTT. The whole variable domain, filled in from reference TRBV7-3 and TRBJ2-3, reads GAGVSQTPSNKVTEKGKYVELRCDPISGHTALYWYRQSLGQGPEFLIYFQGTGAADDSGLPNDRFFAVRPEGSVSTLKIQRTERGDSAVYLCASSPRGSTDTQYFGPGTRLTVL.

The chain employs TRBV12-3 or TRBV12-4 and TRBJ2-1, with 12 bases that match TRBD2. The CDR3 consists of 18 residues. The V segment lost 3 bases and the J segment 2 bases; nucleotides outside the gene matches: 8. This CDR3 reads CASSFPQTSGGTYNEQFF. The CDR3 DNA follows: TGTGCCAGCAGTTTTCCCCAGACTAGCGGGGGAACCTACAATGAGCAGTTCTTC.

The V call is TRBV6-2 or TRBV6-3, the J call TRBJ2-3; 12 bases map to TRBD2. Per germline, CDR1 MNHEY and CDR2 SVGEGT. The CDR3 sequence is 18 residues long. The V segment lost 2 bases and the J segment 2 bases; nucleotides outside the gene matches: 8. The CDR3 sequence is CASSYTRTSGTVTDTQYF. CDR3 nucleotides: TGTGCCAGCAGTTACACCCGGACTAGCGGGACCGTCACAGATACGCAGTATTTT.

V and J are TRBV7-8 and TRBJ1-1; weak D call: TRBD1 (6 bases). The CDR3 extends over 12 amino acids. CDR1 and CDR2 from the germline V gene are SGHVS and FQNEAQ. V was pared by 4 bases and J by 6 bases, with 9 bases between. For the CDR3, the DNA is TGTGCCAGCAGCTCAGGGGTGGCTGAAGCTTTCTTT. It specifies CASSSGVAEAFF.

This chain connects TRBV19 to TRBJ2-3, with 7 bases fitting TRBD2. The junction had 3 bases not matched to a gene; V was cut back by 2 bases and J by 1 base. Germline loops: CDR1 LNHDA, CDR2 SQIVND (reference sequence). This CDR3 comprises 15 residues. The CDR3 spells CASSIWSGGTDTQYF. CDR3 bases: TGTGCCAGTAGTATATGGAGCGGGGGCACAGATACGCAGTATTTT. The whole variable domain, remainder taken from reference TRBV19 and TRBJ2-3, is DGGITQSPKYLFRKEGQNVTLSCEQNLNHDAMYWYRQDPGQGLRLIYYSQIVNDFQKGDIAEGYSVSREKKESFPLTVTSAQKNPTAFYLCASSIWSGGTDTQYFGPGTRLTVL.

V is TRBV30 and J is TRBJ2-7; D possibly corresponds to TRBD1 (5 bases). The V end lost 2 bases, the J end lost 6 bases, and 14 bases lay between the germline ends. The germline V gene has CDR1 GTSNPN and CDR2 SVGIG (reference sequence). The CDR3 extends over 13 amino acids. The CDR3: CAWSWQGLVEQYF. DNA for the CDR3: TGTGCCTGGAGTTGGCAGGGCCTAGTCGAGCAGTACTTC. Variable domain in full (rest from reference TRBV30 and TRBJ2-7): SQTIHQWPATLVQPVGSPLSLECTVEGTSNPNLYWYRQAAGRGLQLLFYSVGIGQISSEVPQNLSASRPQDRQFILSSKKLLLSDSGFYLCAWSWQGLVEQYFGPGTRLTVT.

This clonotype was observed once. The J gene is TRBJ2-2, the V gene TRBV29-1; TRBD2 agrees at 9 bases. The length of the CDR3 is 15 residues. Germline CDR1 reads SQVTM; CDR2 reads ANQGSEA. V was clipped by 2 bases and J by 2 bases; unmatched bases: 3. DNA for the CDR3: TGCAGCGTTGAACCAGCGGGGGGAAACACCGGGGAGCTGTTTTTT. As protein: CSVEPAGGNTGELFF.

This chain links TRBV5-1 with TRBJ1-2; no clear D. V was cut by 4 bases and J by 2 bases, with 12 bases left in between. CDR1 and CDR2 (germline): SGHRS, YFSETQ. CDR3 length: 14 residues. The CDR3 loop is CASSPAFPNYGYTF. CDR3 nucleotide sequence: TGCGCCAGCAGCCCGGCCTTCCCAAACTATGGCTACACCTTC.

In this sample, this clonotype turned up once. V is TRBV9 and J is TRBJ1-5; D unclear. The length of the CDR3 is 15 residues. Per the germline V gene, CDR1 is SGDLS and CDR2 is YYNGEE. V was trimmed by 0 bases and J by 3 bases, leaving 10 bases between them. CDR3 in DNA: TGTGCCAGCAGCGTAGTCAGATGGGCCAATCAGCCCCAGCATTTT. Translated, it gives CASSVVRWANQPQHF.

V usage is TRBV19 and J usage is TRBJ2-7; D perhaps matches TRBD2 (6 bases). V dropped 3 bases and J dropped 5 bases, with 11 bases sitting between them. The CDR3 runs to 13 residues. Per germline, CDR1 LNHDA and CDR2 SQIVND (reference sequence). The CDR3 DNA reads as TGTGCCAGTAGTATCGGGAGTCCCGACGAGCAGTACTTC. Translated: CASSIGSPDEQYF.

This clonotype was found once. CDR3 sequence reads: CASSQGSGTRNTGELFF. CDR3 DNA: TGCGCCAGCAGCCAAGGTAGCGGGACGCGAAACACCGGGGAGCTGTTTTTT. J is TRBJ2-2 and V is TRBV4-3; the match to TRBD2 covers 8 bases. The V segment lost 1 base and the J segment 2 bases; nucleotides outside the gene matches: 6. The CDR3 runs 17 residues. From germline, CDR1 is LGHNA and CDR2 YSLEER.

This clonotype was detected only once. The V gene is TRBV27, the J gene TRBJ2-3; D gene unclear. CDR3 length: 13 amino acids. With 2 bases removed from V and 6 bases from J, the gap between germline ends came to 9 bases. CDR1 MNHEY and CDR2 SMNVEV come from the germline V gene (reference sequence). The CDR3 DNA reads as TGTGCCAGCAGTTTAGCGATTGGGGATACGCAGTATTTT. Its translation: CASSLAIGDTQYF.

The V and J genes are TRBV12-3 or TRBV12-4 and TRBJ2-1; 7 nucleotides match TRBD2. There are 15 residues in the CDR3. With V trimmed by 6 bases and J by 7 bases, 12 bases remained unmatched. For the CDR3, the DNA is TGTGCCAGCAGCCTCCGGGACTATCCCAAAAATGAGCAGTTCTTC. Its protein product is CASSLRDYPKNEQFF.

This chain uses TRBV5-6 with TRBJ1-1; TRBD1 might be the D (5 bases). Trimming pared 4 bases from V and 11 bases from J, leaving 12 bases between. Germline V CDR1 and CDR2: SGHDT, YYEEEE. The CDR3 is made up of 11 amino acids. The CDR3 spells CASSGGMMAFF. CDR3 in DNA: TGTGCCAGCAGCGGGGGTATGATGGCTTTCTTT.

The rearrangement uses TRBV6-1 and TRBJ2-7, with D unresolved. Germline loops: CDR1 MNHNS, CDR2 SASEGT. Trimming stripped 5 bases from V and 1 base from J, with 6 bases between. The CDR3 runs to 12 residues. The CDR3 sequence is CASSHPSYEQYF. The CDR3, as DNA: TGTGCCAGCAGTCACCCTTCCTACGAGCAGTACTTC.

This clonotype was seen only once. The chain's CDR3 is CASSSDRGFLHTEAFF. In DNA form, the CDR3 reads TGTGCCAGCAGCTCGGACAGGGGGTTCCTACACACTGAAGCTTTCTTT. This sequence joins TRBV7-6 and TRBJ1-1; 10 bases agree with TRBD1. Germline loops: CDR1 SGHVS, CDR2 FNYEAQ. The ends lost 4 bases at V and 3 bases at J; junction bases unmatched: 8. The CDR3 contains 16 residues.

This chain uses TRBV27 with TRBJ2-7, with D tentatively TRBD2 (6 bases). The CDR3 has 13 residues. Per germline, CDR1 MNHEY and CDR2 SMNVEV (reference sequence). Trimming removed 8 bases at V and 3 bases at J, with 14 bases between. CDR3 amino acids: CASRRGQSYEQYF. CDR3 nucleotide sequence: TGTGCCAGCCGGCGGGGTCAGAGCTACGAGCAGTACTTC.

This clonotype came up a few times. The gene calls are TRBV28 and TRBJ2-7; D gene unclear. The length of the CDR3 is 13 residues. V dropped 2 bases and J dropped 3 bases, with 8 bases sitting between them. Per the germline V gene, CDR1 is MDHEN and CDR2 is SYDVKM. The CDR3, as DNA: TGTGCCAGCAGTTTAGGGCCGAACTACGAGCAGTACTTC. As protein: CASSLGPNYEQYF.

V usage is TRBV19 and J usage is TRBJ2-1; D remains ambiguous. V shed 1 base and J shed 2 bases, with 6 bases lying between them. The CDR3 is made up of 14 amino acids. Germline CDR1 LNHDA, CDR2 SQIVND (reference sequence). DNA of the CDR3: TGTGCCAGTAGTATAGTTGCAACCTACAATGAGCAGTTCTTC. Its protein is CASSIVATYNEQFF. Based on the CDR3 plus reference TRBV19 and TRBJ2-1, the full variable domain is DGGITQSPKYLFRKEGQNVTLSCEQNLNHDAMYWYRQDPGQGLRLIYYSQIVNDFQKGDIAEGYSVSREKKESFPLTVTSAQKNPTAFYLCASSIVATYNEQFFGPGTRLTVL.

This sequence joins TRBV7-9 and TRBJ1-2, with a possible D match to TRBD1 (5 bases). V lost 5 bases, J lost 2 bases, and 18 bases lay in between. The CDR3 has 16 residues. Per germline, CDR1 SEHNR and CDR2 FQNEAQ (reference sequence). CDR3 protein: CASSPTADTLNYGYTF. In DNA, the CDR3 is TGTGCCAGCAGCCCAACCGCGGACACCTTGAACTATGGCTACACCTTC.

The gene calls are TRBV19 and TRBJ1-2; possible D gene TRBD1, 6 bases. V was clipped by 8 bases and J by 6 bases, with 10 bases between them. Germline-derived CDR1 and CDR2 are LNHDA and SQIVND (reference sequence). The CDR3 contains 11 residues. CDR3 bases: TGTGCCAGTGGAGGGGGGAATGGCTACACCTTC. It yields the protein CASGGGNGYTF.

The CDR3 is CASSQASGGYEQYF. DNA of the CDR3: TGTGCCAGTAGTCAGGCTAGCGGAGGATACGAGCAGTACTTC. The gene calls are TRBV19 and TRBJ2-7, with 7 bases fitting TRBD2. Trimming removed 5 bases from V and 4 bases from J; junction bases left unmatched: 8. The V gene's germline CDR1 is LNHDA and CDR2 SQIVND (reference sequence). This CDR3 contains 14 residues.